This T cell receptor (beta chain) was identified during a study of cytomegalovirus exposure and HLA in healthy donors. Study in general: Genotyping showed less than 85% of 300 to 450 donors falling in the Caucasian-associated ancestry cluster. Broader study findings: In a later analysis, at a false discovery rate of 0.05, some 15,000 TCR beta sequences were associated with HLA alleles.

The V end lost 6 bases, the J end lost 14 bases, and 14 bases lay between the germline ends. CDR3 size: 11 residues. The germline CDR1 and CDR2 sequences are LNHDA and SQIVND (reference sequence). This clone was recorded a few times. Its antigen is unidentified. The PCR employed 60 Vbeta primers together with 13 Jbeta primers. Using immunoSEQ multiplex PCR, the repertoire was profiled, and TCRdb retains in-frame clones only, with some absent. This repertoire shows some 140,000 clones, 80% found once; its top ten account for 9.5% to 15%. Each donor was healthy, and each was a bone marrow donor. The sample consisted of PBMCs. J is TRBJ2-1 and V is TRBV19; the D gene is possibly TRBD2 (6 bases). The origin of this receptor is a man aged 30-40 years in good health and CMV-seropositive. CDR3 in DNA: TGTGCCAGTAGGACCGGCGGGGTTGAGTTCTTC. Its translation is CASRTGGVEFF.